This T cell receptor beta chain appears in the sequencing data of a study of immune evolution from preneoplasia to lung adenocarcinoma. There are 18 residues in the CDR3. Germline CDR1 is WNHNN and CDR2 is SYGVQD (reference sequence). The V gene end was trimmed by 2 bases and the J gene end by 0 bases; junction bases not matched to a gene: 10. Resections took place in Japan or China from about 2014 to 2018. There are a few counts of this clone. Its antigen is undetermined. Clones were read by immunoSEQ multiplex PCR, and TCRdb kept only the in-frame ones, dropping some. The top ten hold roughly 6.1% of the sample, which has fewer than 9,000 clones, around 73% seen once. Findings and limits, study-wide: Clonality was highest in normal lung, lower in later-stage lesions apparently. Top clone share appeared to fall from AAH through AIS, MIA, adenocarcinoma.

The genes are TRBV10-1 and TRBJ2-1; 7 bases map to TRBD2. The sample taken for sequencing was FFPE adjacent normal lung tissue. The clonotype was recovered from a person aged 60-79 years with lung adenocarcinoma. The CDR3 sequence: CASSEVLGGSNSYNEQFF. The CDR3 DNA sequence: TGCGCCAGCAGTGAGGTCCTAGGCGGGAGCAACTCCTACAATGAGCAGTTCTTC.